Following are 24 T cell receptor beta chains from one sample sequenced in a study of CD8+CD57+ T cells in acquired aplastic anemia. Patients chosen for sequencing had shown CD8+CD57+ cell expansion by flow cytometry. Genomic DNA provided the template from which TCR beta VDJ and CDR3 profiles were obtained. TCRdb analysed the reads with MiXCR anew, one entry per CDR3 protein. This table has 450,000 to 600,000 distinct CDR3 sequences, about a third appearing once. Sequencing used sorted CD4+, CD8+, or CD8+CD57+ T cells (not recorded which) from PBMCs. These receptor sequences come from a human donor with aplastic anemia.

This clonotype appeared a few times. J is TRBJ1-2 and V is TRBV4-2, with TRBD1 matching 10 bases. Germline V gene sequence: CDR1 LGHNA, CDR2 YNFKEQ. The V gene end was trimmed by 4 bases and the J gene end by 7 bases; junction bases not matched to a gene: 12. The CDR3 runs to 16 residues. The DNA of the CDR3 is TGTGCCAGCAGCCCCTCGGACAGGGGGTTGATAGGTGGCTACACCTTC. This gives the protein CASSPSDRGLIGGYTF.

Comment on this clonotype: Since a much larger clone is just one base distant, this may be a read error. This CDR3 fails to terminate in the conserved phenylalanine or tryptophan, so it likely reflects a read error. V and J are TRBV30 and TRBJ1-3; 9 nucleotides agree with TRBD1. V dropped 7 bases and J dropped 0; count of bases not matched to a gene: 4. Germline values: CDR1 GTSNPN, CDR2 SVGIG (reference sequence). The CDR3 loop spans 14 amino acids. This chain's CDR3 is CASTGGFSGNTIYL. Written as DNA, the CDR3 is TGTGCCTCGACAGGGGGGTTCTCTGGAAACACCATATATCTT.

This clonotype showed up many times. The genes are TRBV7-2 and TRBJ2-5; no reliable D call. The CDR3 runs to 13 residues. Germline V gene data show CDR1 as SGHTA and CDR2 as FQGNSA. V was trimmed by 4 bases and J by 1 base, leaving 7 bases between them. This chain's CDR3 is CASSWVSQETQYF. The CDR3 coding sequence is TGTGCCAGCAGCTGGGTATCCCAAGAGACCCAGTACTTC.

Concerning this clonotype: Being one base from a much bigger clone, this may be a read error. The CDR3 bases are TGCAGCGCGGGGGACAGCCAAAATGAAAAACTGTTTTTT. This translates into CSAGDSQNEKLFF. The chain uses TRBV29-1 and TRBJ1-4, with 7 bases aligning to TRBD1. Trimming cost V 7 bases and J 5 bases; bases outside gene matches: 7. The CDR3 spans 13 residues. CDR1 is SQVTM and CDR2 is ANQGSEA in the germline V gene.

Comment on this clonotype: Possible read error: a much larger clone is one base away. The genes are TRBV10-3 and TRBJ2-1, with TRBD2 matching 14 bases. V gave up 3 bases and J gave up 3 bases; unmatched junction bases: 4. In germline, CDR1 is ENHRY, CDR2 SYGVKD. CDR3 length equals 17 residues. The CDR3 sequence is CAISDPGTSGSYNEQFF. The CDR3 DNA reads TGTGCCATCAGTGACCCAGGGACTAGCGGGAGCTACAATGAGCAGTTCTTC.

At least ten counts were recorded for this clonotype. The chain combines TRBV2 with TRBJ2-3, with D unresolved. The CDR3 runs to 15 residues. V was cut by 3 bases and J by 5 bases, with 15 bases left in between. Germline loops: CDR1 SNHLY, CDR2 FYNNEI. The CDR3 spells CASSELGLEKDTQYF. Here the CDR3 DNA reads TGTGCCAGCAGTGAGTTGGGGTTGGAGAAAGATACGCAGTATTTT.

To note about this clonotype: Mismatch with germline at one junction end may stem from a read error. The V gene is TRBV24-1, the J gene TRBJ2-5; 9 bases fit TRBD1. Germline CDR1 reads KGHDR; CDR2 reads SFDVKD. The CDR3 runs 16 residues. CDR3 nucleotide sequence: TGTGCCATCAGTGACGCCTTCGGGACAGGGTTACAGACCCAGTACTTC. Its protein product is CAISDAFGTGLQTQYF.

The chain combines TRBV30 with TRBJ2-7, with unresolved D. CDR1 and CDR2 (germline): GTSNPN, SVGIG (reference sequence). CDR3 length: 12 residues. Between the trimmed V and J ends, which lost 0 bases and 9 bases, there was a span of 12 bases. As DNA, the CDR3 is TGTGCCTGGAGTGTGGGTGGGGATGTGCAGTACTTC. This encodes CAWSVGGDVQYF.

The chain joins TRBV4-2 to TRBJ2-7; TRBD1 is a possible D gene (9 bases). CDR3 size: 17 residues. Germline CDR1 is LGHNA and CDR2 is YNFKEQ. Trimming removed 4 bases from V and 0 bases from J, with 19 bases in between. The CDR3 here is CASSRREGQGSSYEQYF. The CDR3 bases are TGTGCCAGCAGCCGCCGGGAGGGACAGGGCAGCTCCTACGAGCAGTACTTC.

There are many counts of this clonotype. The V call is TRBV15, the J call TRBJ1-1; 7 bases match TRBD1. Per the germline V gene, CDR1 is LNHNV and CDR2 is YYDKDF (reference sequence). This CDR3 contains 13 residues. J lost 8 bases, V lost 3 bases, and 6 bases had no gene match. The CDR3 DNA reads as TGTGCCACCAGCAGCCGACAGGGCGGGGAAGCTTTCTTT. It yields the protein CATSSRQGGEAFF.

V and J are TRBV20-1 and TRBJ2-1; 14 bases are shared with TRBD2. The CDR3 is 14 residues long. CDR1 is DFQATT, CDR2 SNEGSKA, per germline (reference sequence). Losses at the gene ends were 0 bases for V and 9 bases for J; bases not matched to a gene: 1. CDR3 loop: CSAREGTSGGEQFF. CDR3 nucleotides: TGCAGTGCTAGAGAAGGGACTAGCGGGGGTGAGCAGTTCTTC.

This clonotype has ten or more counts. The chain links TRBV2 to TRBJ2-7, with TRBD1 matching over 7 bases. V was pared by 6 bases and J by 2 bases, with 4 bases of the junction left unmatched. The CDR3 is 13 amino acids. In germline, CDR1 is SNHLY, CDR2 FYNNEI. This CDR3 is CASSWTGAYEQYF. CDR3 sequence (DNA): TGTGCCAGCAGCTGGACAGGAGCCTACGAGCAGTACTTC.

V usage is TRBV19 and J usage is TRBJ2-7, with 7 nucleotides matching TRBD1. V dropped 9 bases and J dropped 6; count of bases not matched to a gene: 14. Germline values: CDR1 LNHDA, CDR2 SQIVND (reference sequence). The CDR3 runs to 14 residues. The CDR3 here is CASNPGTGAGEQYF. The CDR3 DNA reads as TGTGCCAGCAACCCCGGAACAGGGGCGGGCGAGCAGTACTTC. Together with reference TRBV19 and TRBJ2-7, the CDR3 gives the full variable domain: DGGITQSPKYLFRKEGQNVTLSCEQNLNHDAMYWYRQDPGQGLRLIYYSQIVNDFQKGDIAEGYSVSREKKESFPLTVTSAQKNPTAFYLCASNPGTGAGEQYFGPGTRLTVT.

This clonotype appeared many times. The V gene is TRBV2, the J gene TRBJ2-4; TRBD1 aligns across 8 bases. Germline V gene data show CDR1 as SNHLY and CDR2 as FYNNEI. The junction had 6 bases not matched to a gene; V was cut back by 6 bases and J by 8 bases. This CDR3 comprises 13 residues. The CDR3 nucleotides are TGTGCCAGCAGGGACAGGGACGTTGACATTCAGTACTTC. Translated: CASRDRDVDIQYF.

The gene calls are TRBV11-2 and TRBJ2-7; 10 nucleotides line up with TRBD2. With V trimmed by 3 bases and J by 5 bases, 10 bases remained unmatched. The CDR3 contains 16 residues. The V gene's germline CDR1 is SGHAT and CDR2 FQNNGV. In DNA form, the CDR3 reads TGTGCCAGCAGCTTGGTTTCTAGCGGGAGTGTCAACGAGCAGTACTTC. Amino acid sequence: CASSLVSSGSVNEQYF.

The CDR3 DNA reads TGTGCCAGCAGTTACTTCCTGGACGGGAACACTGAAGCTTTCTTT. Residues: CASSYFLDGNTEAFF. The rearrangement links TRBV6-5 to TRBJ1-1; D remains ambiguous. This CDR3 comprises 15 residues. Per germline, CDR1 MNHEY and CDR2 SVGAGI. Trimming stripped 1 base from V and 1 base from J, with 10 bases between.

This clonotype was seen many times. V is TRBV19 and J is TRBJ1-5; 9 nucleotides align to TRBD1. J was trimmed by 6 bases and V by 9 bases; bases with no gene match: 9. The CDR3 is 14 residues long. CDR1 and CDR2 from the germline V gene are LNHDA and SQIVND (reference sequence). The CDR3: CARRRDRDPQPQHF. In DNA form, the CDR3 reads TGTGCCAGGCGGCGGGACAGGGACCCTCAGCCCCAGCATTTT.

A few counts support this clonotype. V usage is TRBV15 and J usage is TRBJ2-2; 7 nucleotides match TRBD2. The V segment lost 3 bases and the J segment 4 bases; nucleotides outside the gene matches: 17. The CDR3 runs to 19 residues. Per the germline V gene, CDR1 is LNHNV and CDR2 is YYDKDF (reference sequence). CDR3 DNA: TGTGCCACCAGCAGTGATGCTGCGGGAGAAAGGCCCAGCACCGGGGAGCTGTTTTTT. Amino acids: CATSSDAAGERPSTGELFF. Filled out from reference TRBV15 and TRBJ2-2, the complete variable domain reads DAMVIQNPRYQVTQFGKPVTLSCSQTLNHNVMYWYQQKSSQAPKLLFHYYDKDFNNEADTPDNFQSRRPNTSFCFLDIRSPGLGDTAMYLCATSSDAAGERPSTGELFFGEGSRLTVL.

This clonotype was counted at least ten times. The chain is built from TRBV9 and TRBJ2-7; weak D call: TRBD2 (5 bases). Looked up from germline, CDR1 is SGDLS and CDR2 is YYNGEE. The V gene lost 4 bases and the J gene lost 12 bases, with 11 bases spanning the gap. This CDR3 contains 10 residues. The chain's CDR3 is CASSPRGSYF. The CDR3 DNA sequence: TGTGCCAGCAGCCCACGAGGGTCGTACTTC.

V is TRBV6-2 or TRBV6-3 and J is TRBJ2-3; a possible D gene is TRBD1 (5 bases). V was cut by 1 base and J by 1 base, with 15 bases left in between. The germline gives CDR1 MNHEY, CDR2 SVGEGT. This CDR3 contains 17 residues. In DNA form, the CDR3 reads TGTGCCAGCAGTTACTGGTCCAATAGGGGCCGCACAGATACGCAGTATTTT. Translating it yields CASSYWSNRGRTDTQYF.

This clonotype was detected a few times. V is TRBV3-1 and J is TRBJ2-7; 8 bases are shared with TRBD1. This CDR3 is 14 amino acids long. V dropped 0 bases and J dropped 6; count of bases not matched to a gene: 4. Germline V gene sequence: CDR1 LGHDT, CDR2 YNNKEL (reference sequence). The DNA of the CDR3 is TGTGCCAGCAGCCAAGAGGCCAGGGGGCTCGAGCAGTACTTC. Translated, it gives CASSQEARGLEQYF.

The chain is built from TRBV20-1 and TRBJ2-7; tentative D call: TRBD2 (5 bases). CDR1 and CDR2 (germline): DFQATT, SNEGSKA (reference sequence). V was shortened by 4 bases and J by 4 bases, with 26 bases between the two germline ends. The CDR3 covers 17 residues. The CDR3 nucleotides are TGCAGTGCTAATGGTCGGGGTTTTGGTGGCGGAGTTTACGAGCAGTACTTC. The encoded protein is CSANGRGFGGGVYEQYF.

This rearrangement joins TRBV15 to TRBJ2-1; 10 nucleotides align to TRBD2. CDR3 length: 18 amino acids. Germline CDR1 LNHNV, CDR2 YYDKDF (reference sequence). V lost 0 bases, J lost 0 bases, and 5 bases stayed unmatched. The CDR3 DNA reads as TGTGCCACCAGCAGAGATCGAGCGGGGGGGAGCTCCTACAATGAGCAGTTCTTC. Translation gives CATSRDRAGGSSYNEQFF.

This clonotype turned up a few times. A much larger clone differs from this one at a single base, so this may be a read error. This chain links TRBV10-1 with TRBJ1-1; D is undetermined. This CDR3 comprises 13 residues. Looked up from germline, CDR1 is WNHNN and CDR2 is SYGVQD (reference sequence). Here the CDR3 reads CASRPHANTGAFF. In DNA, the CDR3 is TGCGCCAGCAGGCCCCACGCGAACACTGGAGCTTTCTTT.